The clone carrying this T cell receptor beta chain was seen more than once but under ten times. What it recognizes is unknown. The libraries were made with immunoSEQ version 4 in survey mode. Repertoires were generated with immunoSEQ multiplex PCR, while TCRdb's copy carries only in-frame clones and drops some. The profile shows around 32,000 clones, approximately 70% of them singletons. Trimming left V 5 bases short and J 1 base short, with 8 bases between. Germline loops: CDR1 MNHEY, CDR2 SVGAGI. The length of the CDR3 is 13 residues. The data belong to a study of persistence of HIV-infected CD4 T cells. About the research overall: Up to roughly 180 mL blood was drawn at multiple time points; a couple of donors had single-time leukapheresis.

Cells were stimulated with overlapping HIV-1 Gag 15-mer peptides. Sorting of responding CD4+ T cells relied on upregulated CD40 ligand together with CD69. For at least 4 years, plasma HIV-1 RNA was undetectable (<50 copies/mL). Anti-CD28/CD49d costimulation, CD40-blocking antibody and enfuvirtide were given to CD8-depleted PBMCs for about 17 hours. Study results and caveats: Compared with CD3/CD28-stimulated cells, CMV- and Gag-responding cells showed lower TCRbeta richness.

This clonotype was sampled from an adult man with HIV who was CMV-seropositive. Sequences were derived from CD4+ T cells sorted from PBMCs after roughly 18-hour stimulation, sampled from a patient who received antiretroviral therapy. The chain is built from TRBV6-5 and TRBJ1-1; a weak D match, TRBD1 (5 bases). The CDR3 nucleotides read TGTGCCAGCAGTCCCCAGGGGAACACTGAAGCTTTCTTT. Residues: CASSPQGNTEAFF.